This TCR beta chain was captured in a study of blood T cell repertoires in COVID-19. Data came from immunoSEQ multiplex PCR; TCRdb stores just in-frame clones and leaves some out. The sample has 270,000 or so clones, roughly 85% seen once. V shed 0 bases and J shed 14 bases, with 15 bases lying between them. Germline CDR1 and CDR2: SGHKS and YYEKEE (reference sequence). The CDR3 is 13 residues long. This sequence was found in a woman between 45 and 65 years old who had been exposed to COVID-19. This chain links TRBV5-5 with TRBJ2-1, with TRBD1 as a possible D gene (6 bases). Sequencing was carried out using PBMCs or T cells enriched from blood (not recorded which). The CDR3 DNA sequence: TGTGCCAGCAGCTTGGGGGGACAAAGGGTGGAGTTCTTC. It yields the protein CASSLGGQRVEFF.